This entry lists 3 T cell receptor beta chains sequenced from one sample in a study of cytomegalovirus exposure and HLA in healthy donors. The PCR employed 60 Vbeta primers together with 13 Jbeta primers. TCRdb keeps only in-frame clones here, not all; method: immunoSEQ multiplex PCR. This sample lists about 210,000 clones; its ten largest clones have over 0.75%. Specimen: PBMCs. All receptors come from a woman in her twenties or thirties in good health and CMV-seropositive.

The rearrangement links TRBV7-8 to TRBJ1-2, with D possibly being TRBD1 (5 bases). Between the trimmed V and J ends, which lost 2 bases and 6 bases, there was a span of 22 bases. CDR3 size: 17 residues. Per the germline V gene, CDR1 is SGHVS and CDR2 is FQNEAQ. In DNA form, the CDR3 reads TGTGCCAGCAGCTTAAGGGGTAGTTCGGTCGCAGGTGATGGCTACACCTTC. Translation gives CASSLRGSSVAGDGYTF.

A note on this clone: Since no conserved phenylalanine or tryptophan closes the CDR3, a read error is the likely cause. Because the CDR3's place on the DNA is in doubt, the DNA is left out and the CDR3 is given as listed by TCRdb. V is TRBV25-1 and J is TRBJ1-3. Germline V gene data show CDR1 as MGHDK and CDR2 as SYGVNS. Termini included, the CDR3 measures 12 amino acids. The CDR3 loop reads CASSGPAEGFYH.

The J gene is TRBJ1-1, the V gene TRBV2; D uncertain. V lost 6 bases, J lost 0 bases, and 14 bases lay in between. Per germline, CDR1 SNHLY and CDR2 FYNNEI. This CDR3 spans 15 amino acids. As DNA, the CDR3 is TGTGCCAGCAGCGGGAACCACCAATTGAACACTGAAGCTTTCTTT. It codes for CASSGNHQLNTEAFF.